This TCR beta chain was sequenced during a study of blood T cell repertoires in COVID-19. Clones were read by immunoSEQ multiplex PCR, and TCRdb kept only the in-frame ones, dropping some. Here the sample spans hundreds of thousands of clones, around nine tenths being singletons. Deletions cut 7 bases from V and 1 base from J, with 13 bases between. The length of the CDR3 is 14 residues. CDR1 SNHLY and CDR2 FYNNEI come from the germline V gene. This clone was observed a single time. The source is a woman aged 70-85 years with COVID-19, enrolled during active disease. Sample: peripheral blood. The chain is built from TRBV2 and TRBJ1-1; D uncertain. The CDR3 here is CASTLSSGNTEAFF. The CDR3 DNA reads TGTGCCAGCACCCTCAGCTCGGGGAACACTGAAGCTTTCTTT.